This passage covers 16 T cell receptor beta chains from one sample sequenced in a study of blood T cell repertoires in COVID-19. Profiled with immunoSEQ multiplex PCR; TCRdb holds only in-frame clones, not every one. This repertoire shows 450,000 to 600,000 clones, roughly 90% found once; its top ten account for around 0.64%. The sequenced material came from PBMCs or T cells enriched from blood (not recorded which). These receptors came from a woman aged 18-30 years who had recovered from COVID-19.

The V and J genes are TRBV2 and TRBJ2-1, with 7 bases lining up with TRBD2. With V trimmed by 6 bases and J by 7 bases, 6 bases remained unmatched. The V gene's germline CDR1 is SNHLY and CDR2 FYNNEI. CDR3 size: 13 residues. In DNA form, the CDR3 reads TGTGCCAGCAGCCCCGGGGAGGGTAATGAGCAGTTCTTC. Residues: CASSPGEGNEQFF.

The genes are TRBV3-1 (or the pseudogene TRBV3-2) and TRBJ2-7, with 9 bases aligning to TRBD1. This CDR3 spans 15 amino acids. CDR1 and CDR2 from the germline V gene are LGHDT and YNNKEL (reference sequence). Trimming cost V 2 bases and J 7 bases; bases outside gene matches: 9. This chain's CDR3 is CASSQFWTGEVEQYF. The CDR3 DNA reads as TGTGCCAGCAGCCAATTTTGGACAGGGGAGGTTGAGCAGTACTTC.

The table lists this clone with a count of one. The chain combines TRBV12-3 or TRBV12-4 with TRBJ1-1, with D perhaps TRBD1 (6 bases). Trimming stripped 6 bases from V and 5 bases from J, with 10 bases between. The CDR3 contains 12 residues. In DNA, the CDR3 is TGTGCCAGCAGACACAGGGATACTGAAGCTTTCTTT. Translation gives CASRHRDTEAFF.

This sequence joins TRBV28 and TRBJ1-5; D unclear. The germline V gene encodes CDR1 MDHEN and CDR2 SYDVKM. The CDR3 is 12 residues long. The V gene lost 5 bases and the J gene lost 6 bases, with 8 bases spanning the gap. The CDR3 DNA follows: TGTGCCAGCAGTCTCCCAGGTCAGCCCCAGCATTTT. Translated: CASSLPGQPQHF. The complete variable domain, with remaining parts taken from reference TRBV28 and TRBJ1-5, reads DVKVTQSSRYLVKRTGEKVFLECVQDMDHENMFWYRQDPGLGLRLIYFSYDVKMKEKGDIPEGYSVSREKKERFSLILESASTNQTSMYLCASSLPGQPQHFGDGTRLSIL.

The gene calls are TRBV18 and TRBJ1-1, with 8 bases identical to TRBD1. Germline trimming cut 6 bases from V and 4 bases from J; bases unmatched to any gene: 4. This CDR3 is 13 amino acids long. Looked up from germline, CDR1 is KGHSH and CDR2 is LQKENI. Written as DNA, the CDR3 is TGTGCCAGCTCCCGGACAGGGCCCACTGAAGCTTTCTTT. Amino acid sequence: CASSRTGPTEAFF.

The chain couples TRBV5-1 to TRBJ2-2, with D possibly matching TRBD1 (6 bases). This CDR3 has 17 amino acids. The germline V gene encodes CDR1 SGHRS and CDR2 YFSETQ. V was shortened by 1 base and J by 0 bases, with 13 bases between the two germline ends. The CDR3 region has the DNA TGCGCCAGCAGCTTGCAGGGACATGCTCCGAACACCGGGGAGCTGTTTTTT. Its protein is CASSLQGHAPNTGELFF.

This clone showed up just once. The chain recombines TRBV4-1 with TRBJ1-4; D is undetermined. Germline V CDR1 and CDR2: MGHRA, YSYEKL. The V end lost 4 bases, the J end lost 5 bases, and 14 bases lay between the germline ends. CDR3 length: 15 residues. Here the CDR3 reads CASSRDLRLNEKLFF. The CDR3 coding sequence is TGCGCCAGCAGCCGAGATCTCCGGTTAAATGAAAAACTGTTTTTT.

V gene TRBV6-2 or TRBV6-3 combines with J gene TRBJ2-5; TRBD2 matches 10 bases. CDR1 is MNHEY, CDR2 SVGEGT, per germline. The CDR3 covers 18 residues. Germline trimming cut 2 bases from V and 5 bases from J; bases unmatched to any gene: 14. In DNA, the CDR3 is TGTGCCAGCAGTTACCCCTACCTGGGAGCGGGGGGGCAGGAGACCCAGTACTTC. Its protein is CASSYPYLGAGGQETQYF.

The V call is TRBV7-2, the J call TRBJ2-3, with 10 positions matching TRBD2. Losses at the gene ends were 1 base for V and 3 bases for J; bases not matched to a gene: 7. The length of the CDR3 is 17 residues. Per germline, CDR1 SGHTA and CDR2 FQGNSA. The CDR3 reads CASSLVVSGGMTDTQYF. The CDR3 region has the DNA TGTGCCAGCAGCTTAGTCGTTAGCGGGGGGATGACAGATACGCAGTATTTT.

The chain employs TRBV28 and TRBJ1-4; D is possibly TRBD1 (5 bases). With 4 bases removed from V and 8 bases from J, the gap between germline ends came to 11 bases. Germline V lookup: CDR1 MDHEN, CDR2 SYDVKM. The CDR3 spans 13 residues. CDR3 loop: CASSWQGGEKLFF. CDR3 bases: TGTGCCAGCAGTTGGCAGGGCGGCGAAAAACTGTTTTTT.

Here the CDR3 DNA reads TGCGCCAGCAGCCAAGGGTACGGAGGAGATTGGACTGAAGCTTTCTTT. Protein: CASSQGYGGDWTEAFF. The gene calls are TRBV4-1 and TRBJ1-1; no clear D gene. The CDR3 consists of 16 residues. Between the trimmed V and J ends, which lost 1 base and 5 bases, there was a span of 17 bases. The V gene's germline CDR1 is MGHRA and CDR2 YSYEKL.

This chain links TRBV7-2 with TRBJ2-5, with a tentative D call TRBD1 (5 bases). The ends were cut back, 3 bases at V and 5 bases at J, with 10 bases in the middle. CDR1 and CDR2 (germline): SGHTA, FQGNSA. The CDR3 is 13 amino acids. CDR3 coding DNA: TGTGCCAGCAGCTTTGGGGCGTCGGAGACCCAGTACTTC. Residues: CASSFGASETQYF.

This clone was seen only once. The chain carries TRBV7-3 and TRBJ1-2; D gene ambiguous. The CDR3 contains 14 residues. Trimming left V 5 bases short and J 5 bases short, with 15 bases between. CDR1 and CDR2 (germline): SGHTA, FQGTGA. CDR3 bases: TGTGCCAGCAGCCCACGGCAGGCGCTTTATGGCTACACCTTC. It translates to CASSPRQALYGYTF.

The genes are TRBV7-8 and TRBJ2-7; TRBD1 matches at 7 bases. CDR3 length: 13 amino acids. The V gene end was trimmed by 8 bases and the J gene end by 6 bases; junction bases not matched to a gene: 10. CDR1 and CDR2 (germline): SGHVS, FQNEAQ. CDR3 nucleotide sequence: TGTGCCAGCGGCCGACAGGGTAATAGCGAGCAGTACTTC. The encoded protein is CASGRQGNSEQYF.

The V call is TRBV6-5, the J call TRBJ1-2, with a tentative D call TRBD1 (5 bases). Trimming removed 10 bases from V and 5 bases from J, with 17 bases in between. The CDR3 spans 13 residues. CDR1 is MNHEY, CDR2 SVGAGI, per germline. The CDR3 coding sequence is TGTGCCACTAGGGAGGCAGGGCCTTATGGCTACACCTTC. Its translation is CATREAGPYGYTF.

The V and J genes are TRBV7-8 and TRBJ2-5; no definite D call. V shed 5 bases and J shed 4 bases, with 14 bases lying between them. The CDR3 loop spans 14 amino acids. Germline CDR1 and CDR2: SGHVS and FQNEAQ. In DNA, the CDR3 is TGTGCCAGCAGCCCTAAAGGAGCTCGAGAGACCCAGTACTTC. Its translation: CASSPKGARETQYF.